This T cell receptor beta chain was recorded in a study of blood T cell repertoires in COVID-19. V shed 0 bases and J shed 3 bases, with 17 bases lying between them. CDR3 size: 18 residues. Germline V gene lookup returns CDR1 LGHNA and CDR2 YNFKEQ. Produced via immunoSEQ multiplex PCR; TCRdb's table is partial and in-frame only. The data show roughly 56,000 clones, with roughly nine tenths seen just once and roughly 43% held by the top ten. Specimen: peripheral blood. The TCR was taken from a woman aged 55 to 70 with COVID-19, enrolled during active disease. The V call is TRBV4-2, the J call TRBJ2-2; D is perhaps TRBD2 (7 bases). The CDR3 DNA reads TGTGCCAGCAGCCAAGAGGGATGGGGGGGCCCTTACACCGGGGAGCTGTTTTTT. This encodes CASSQEGWGGPYTGELFF.